A selection of T cell receptor beta chains follows, all from one sample in a study of blood T cell repertoires in COVID-19. Only in-frame clones appear in the TCRdb table, and some are missing; sequencing was by immunoSEQ multiplex PCR. The top ten hold roughly 13% of the sample, which has around 41,000 clones, approximately 84% seen once. Specimen: peripheral blood. These TCRs come from a human donor in a cohort sampled during active COVID-19. CDR3s include the opening cysteine and the closing phenylalanine or tryptophan. D genes are given only for firm matches. The size entry is marked missing in some rows and otherwise reads once, few, many or a size class.

size: -; J: TRBJ2-2; D: TRBD1; V: TRBV24-1; CDR3: CATSESGTGDTGELFF; DNA: TGTGCCACCAGTGAGTCCGGGACAGGGGACACCGGGGAGCTGTTTTTT
size: -; J: TRBJ1-5; D: TRBD1; V: TRBV19; CDR3: CASSIMQGGQPQHF; DNA: TGTGCCAGTAGTATAATGCAGGGGGGACAGCCCCAGCATTTT
size: -; J: TRBJ1-6; D: -; V: TRBV5-5; CDR3: CASSLVDGDSPLHF; DNA: TGTGCCAGCAGCTTGGTGGACGGGGATTCACCCCTCCACTTT
size: -; J: TRBJ2-3; D: -; V: TRBV2; CDR3: CASSERDSDTQYF; DNA: TGTGCCAGCAGTGAAAGGGACTCAGATACGCAGTATTTT
size: -; J: TRBJ2-6; D: TRBD2; V: TRBV7-9; CDR3: CASSLGRGGPAGANVLTF; DNA: TGTGCCAGCAGCTTAGGCCGGGGGGGGCCAGCTGGGGCCAACGTCCTGACTTTC
size: -; J: TRBJ1-6; D: TRBD1; V: TRBV5-6; CDR3: CASSSGTASSYNSPLHF; DNA: TGTGCCAGCAGTTCCGGGACAGCGAGCTCCTATAATTCACCCCTCCACTTT
size: -; J: TRBJ2-2; D: TRBD1; V: TRBV5-1; CDR3: CASTSGDRASRGELFF; DNA: TGCGCCAGCACCTCCGGGGACAGGGCCAGCAGGGGGGAGCTGTTTTTT
size: -; J: TRBJ2-7; D: -; V: TRBV6-4; CDR3: CASSDSGHHEQYF; DNA: TGTGCCAGCAGTGACTCAGGACACCACGAGCAGTACTTC
size: -; J: TRBJ1-3; D: -; V: TRBV3-1/TRBV3-2; CDR3: CASSQDLFRGAGNTIYF; DNA: TGTGCCAGCAGCCAAGATCTTTTTCGGGGAGCGGGAAACACCATATATTTT
size: -; J: TRBJ1-3; D: -; V: TRBV3-1/TRBV3-2; CDR3: CASSQINQRGNTIYF; DNA: TGTGCCAGCAGCCAAATCAATCAACGGGGAAACACCATATATTTT
size: -; J: TRBJ2-3; D: -; V: TRBV9; CDR3: CASSPQVSTDTQYF; DNA: TGTGCCAGCAGCCCACAGGTTAGCACAGATACGCAGTATTTT
size: -; J: TRBJ2-2; D: -; V: TRBV7-3; CDR3: CASRHDRYTGELFF; DNA: TGTGCCAGCAGACACGACAGGTACACCGGGGAGCTGTTTTTT
size: -; J: TRBJ2-5; D: TRBD1; V: TRBV9; CDR3: CASSVGWGTGGQETQYF; DNA: TGTGCCAGCAGCGTAGGTTGGGGGACAGGGGGCCAAGAGACCCAGTACTTC
size: many; J: TRBJ2-7; D: TRBD1; V: TRBV29-1; CDR3: CSVNRQGSMSYEQYF; DNA: TGCAGCGTTAACAGACAGGGGAGTATGTCCTACGAGCAGTACTTC
size: -; J: TRBJ1-1; D: -; V: TRBV18; CDR3: CASSPLSRANTEAFF; DNA: TGTGCCAGCTCACCACTGAGCAGGGCGAACACTGAAGCTTTCTTT
size: -; J: TRBJ2-2; D: TRBD1; V: TRBV5-1; CDR3: CASSPRQGARAGELFF; DNA: TGCGCCAGCAGCCCGCGACAGGGGGCGAGGGCCGGGGAGCTGTTTTTT
size: once; J: TRBJ2-3; D: TRBD2; V: TRBV5-1; CDR3: CASSGAGEPDTQYF; DNA: TGCGCCAGCAGCGGAGCGGGGGAGCCAGATACGCAGTATTTT
size: few; J: TRBJ2-5; D: -; V: TRBV9; CDR3: CASSLRPQGYETQYF; DNA: TGTGCCAGCAGCCTAAGACCACAGGGTTACGAGACCCAGTACTTC
size: -; J: TRBJ2-7; D: -; V: TRBV6-5; CDR3: CASSSPREQYF; DNA: TGTGCCAGCAGTTCCCCCCGCGAGCAGTACTTC
size: few; J: TRBJ2-2; D: TRBD2; V: TRBV2; CDR3: CASRPKRGGTGELFF; DNA: TGTGCCAGCAGACCGAAGCGGGGGGGGACCGGGGAGCTGTTTTTT
size: -; J: TRBJ1-3; D: -; V: TRBV6-1; CDR3: CASSDRGTIYF; DNA: TGTGCCAGCAGTGACCGGGGCACCATATATTTT
size: -; J: TRBJ2-1; D: TRBD1; V: TRBV3-1/TRBV3-2; CDR3: CASSTQGQGEQFF; DNA: TGTGCCAGCAGCACCCAGGGACAGGGTGAGCAGTTCTTC
size: -; J: TRBJ2-5; D: TRBD2; V: TRBV5-4; CDR3: CASSYRLAGVQETQYF; DNA: TGTGCCAGCAGCTATCGACTAGCGGGGGTCCAAGAGACCCAGTACTTC
size: -; J: TRBJ2-1; D: TRBD2; V: TRBV24-1; CDR3: CATSGAGGREQFF; DNA: TGTGCCACCAGTGGTGCGGGGGGGCGGGAGCAGTTCTTC
size: -; J: TRBJ1-3; D: TRBD1; V: TRBV3-1/TRBV3-2; CDR3: CASSPGQGKRNTIYF; DNA: TGTGCCAGCAGCCCGGGACAGGGAAAAAGAAACACCATATATTTT
size: -; J: TRBJ2-5; D: TRBD1; V: TRBV19; CDR3: CASSGTGTAQETQYF; DNA: TGTGCCAGTAGCGGAACCGGGACAGCTCAAGAGACCCAGTACTTC